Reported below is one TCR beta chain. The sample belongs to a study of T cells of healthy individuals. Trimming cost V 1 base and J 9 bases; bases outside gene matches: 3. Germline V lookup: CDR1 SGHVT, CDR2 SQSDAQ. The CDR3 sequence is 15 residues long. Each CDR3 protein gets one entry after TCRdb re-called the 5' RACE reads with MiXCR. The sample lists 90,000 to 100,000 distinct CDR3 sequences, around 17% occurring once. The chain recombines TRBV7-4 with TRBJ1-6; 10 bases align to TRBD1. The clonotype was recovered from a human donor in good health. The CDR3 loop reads CASSLVGTGASPLHF. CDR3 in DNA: TGTGCCAGCAGCTTAGTGGGGACAGGGGCTTCACCCCTCCACTTT.